Listed below are T cell receptor beta chains from one sample, sequenced in a study of human T cells and chemical hapten exposure. TCRdb passed the 5' RACE reads through MiXCR, listing each CDR3 protein once. Among around 140,000 distinct CDR3 sequences, over 3.5% were seen once, and the ten largest hold approximately 1.3%. The receptors shown here come from a female donor in good health. Each CDR3 is given with its conserved first and last residue. D genes are given only for firm matches. Expanded clones get a size class; other rows say once, few or many, or leave the size out.

J: TRBJ2-7; D: TRBD2; size: few; V: TRBV7-3; DNA: TGTGCCAGCAGCTCTAGGAGCGGGGGACCCTACGAGCAGTACTTC; CDR3: CASSSRSGGPYEQYF
J: TRBJ1-1; D: NA; size: many; V: TRBV13; DNA: TGTGCCAGCAGCTTAGAGGGGCAGACGAACACTGAAGCTTTCTTT; CDR3: CASSLEGQTNTEAFF
J: TRBJ2-1; D: TRBD1; size: NA; V: TRBV12-5; DNA: TGTGCTAGTGGTCCTCGGGACAGGGGAGATGAGCAGTTCTTC; CDR3: CASGPRDRGDEQFF
J: TRBJ1-3; D: NA; size: many; V: TRBV5-1; DNA: TGCGCCAGCAGCTTAACAGGGCCTGGAAACACCATATATTTT; CDR3: CASSLTGPGNTIYF
J: TRBJ2-7; D: NA; size: many; V: TRBV9; DNA: TGTGCCAGCAGCGTAGCTCCCGGGTCTTTCTACGAGCAGTACTTC; CDR3: CASSVAPGSFYEQYF
J: TRBJ2-1; D: TRBD2; size: many; V: TRBV5-1; DNA: TGCGCCAGCAGCCCACTATCGGGACTAGCGGTCGTCGCCTCCTACAATGAGCAGTTCTTC; CDR3: CASSPLSGLAVVASYNEQFF
J: TRBJ1-5; D: NA; size: NA; V: TRBV7-2; DNA: TGTGCCAGCAGCTTAGCAACACAGGGAAATCAGCCCCAGCATTTT; CDR3: CASSLATQGNQPQHF
J: TRBJ2-2; D: TRBD1; size: many; V: TRBV7-3; DNA: TGTGCCAGCAGCTTAATGACAGGGGTTCCCGGGGAGCTGTTTTTT; CDR3: CASSLMTGVPGELFF
J: TRBJ1-1; D: NA; size: many; V: TRBV28; DNA: TGTGCCAGCAGTCCCCCCGTGGACACTGAAGCTTTCTTT; CDR3: CASSPPVDTEAFF
J: TRBJ1-5; D: NA; size: NA; V: TRBV20-1; DNA: TGCAGTGCGGGGGGGAGGGCTGGTAGCAATCAGCCCCAGCATTTT; CDR3: CSAGGRAGSNQPQHF
J: TRBJ1-2; D: TRBD1; size: many; V: TRBV5-1; DNA: TGCGCCAGCAGCGTGACAGGGGATCCCAACTATGGCTACACCTTC; CDR3: CASSVTGDPNYGYTF
J: TRBJ2-4; D: NA; size: few; V: TRBV5-1; DNA: TGCGCCAGCAGCGTGGGGGAGTGGGACATTCAGTACTTC; CDR3: CASSVGEWDIQYF